These 20 T cell receptor beta chains were sequenced from one sample in a study of monozygotic twins with inflammatory bowel disease. TCRdb derives one entry per CDR3 protein from the 5' RACE reads, leaving out DNA. The table lists about 450,000 distinct CDR3 sequences. The source material was blood. These receptors came from a human donor with ulcerative colitis or Crohn's disease, or a healthy co-twin of an affected twin (not recorded which).

V and J are TRBV27 and TRBJ2-7; TCRdb indicates TRBD1, and absent DNA this call remains unverified. CDR1 and CDR2 from the germline V gene are MNHEY and SMNVEV (reference sequence). The CDR3 totals 13 residues. The CDR3 sequence is CASSPGQVGEQYF.

This sequence joins TRBV7-2 and TRBJ2-3; the TRBD1 assignment by TCRdb is unverifiable without DNA. From germline, CDR1 is SGHTA and CDR2 FQGNSA. CDR3 length: 16 residues. The CDR3 spells CASSLAGTGNTDTQYF.

The chain recombines TRBV28 with TRBJ2-7. The CDR3 length is 13 residues. Germline lookup yields CDR1 MDHEN and CDR2 SYDVKM. CDR3 sequence reads: CASSLIGPYEQYF.

The chain couples TRBV7-2 to TRBJ1-4; TCRdb designates TRBD1, a call that cannot be tested without DNA. The length of the CDR3 is 15 residues. Looked up from germline, CDR1 is SGHTA and CDR2 is FQGNSA. CDR3 sequence reads: CASSLGGRGGEKLFF.

J is TRBJ1-4 and V is TRBV7-8. Germline V gives CDR1 SGHVS, CDR2 FQNEAQ. The length of the CDR3 is 15 residues. CDR3 protein: CASSPERASNEKLFF.

The genes are TRBV9 and TRBJ2-2. Germline V lookup: CDR1 SGDLS, CDR2 YYNGEE. The CDR3 totals 12 residues. Here the CDR3 reads CASSVPPGELFF.

This rearrangement joins TRBV5-1 to TRBJ2-3; no DNA is available, so the TRBD1 call from TCRdb remains unchecked. The CDR3 is 14 amino acids. Germline assignment: CDR1 SGHRS and CDR2 YFSETQ. The CDR3 region is CASTVGGSLDTQYF.

The chain is built from TRBV7-2 and TRBJ2-3; lacking DNA, the TRBD2 call made by TCRdb goes unchecked. Germline V gene sequence: CDR1 SGHTA, CDR2 FQGNSA. CDR3 length: 14 residues. CDR3 loop: CASRAGLFTDTQYF.

The chain carries TRBV24-1 and TRBJ2-2; the TCRdb D gene call, TRBD1, has no DNA to confirm it. Germline CDR1 and CDR2: KGHDR and SFDVKD. CDR3 length: 16 amino acids. The CDR3 sequence: CATSDRRGANTGELFF.

The chain uses TRBV20-1 and TRBJ2-7; TCRdb proposes TRBD1, but this gene call is untestable without DNA. In germline, CDR1 is DFQATT, CDR2 SNEGSKA (reference sequence). The CDR3 is made up of 15 amino acids. This CDR3 reads CSAVGSDGHFYEQYF.

The chain joins TRBV7-2 to TRBJ2-3. This CDR3 is 14 amino acids long. CDR1 SGHTA and CDR2 FQGNSA come from the germline V gene. The CDR3 protein is CASSLERITDTQYF.

This sequence joins TRBV7-2 and TRBJ1-6. The CDR3 is 15 residues long. Per germline, CDR1 SGHTA and CDR2 FQGNSA. The CDR3 loop is CASSLGRPGESPLHF.

The CDR3 loop is CASSQDSGTGNTIYF. The J gene is TRBJ1-3, the V gene TRBV4-3. Germline V gene data show CDR1 as LGHNA and CDR2 as YSLEER. The CDR3 is 15 residues long.

The V call is TRBV29-1, the J call TRBJ2-3; TCRdb lists TRBD2, though no DNA is available to test this call. The CDR3 sequence is 14 residues long. Germline V gene data show CDR1 as SQVTM and CDR2 as ANQGSEA. CDR3 amino acids: CSVEEGGGGDTQYF.

The chain couples TRBV7-3 to TRBJ2-2. The CDR3 extends over 16 amino acids. The germline CDR1 and CDR2 sequences are SGHTA and FQGTGA. CDR3 amino acids: CASSLHGGANTGELFF. Variable domain in full (rest from reference TRBV7-3 and TRBJ2-2): GAGVSQTPSNKVTEKGKYVELRCDPISGHTALYWYRQSLGQGPEFLIYFQGTGAADDSGLPNDRFFAVRPEGSVSTLKIQRTERGDSAVYLCASSLHGGANTGELFFGEGSRLTVL.

V and J are TRBV20-1 and TRBJ2-3; TCRdb names TRBD2, which stays unverified in the absence of DNA. The germline V gene has CDR1 DFQATT and CDR2 SNEGSKA (reference sequence). The CDR3 contains 18 residues. This CDR3 reads CSARKPPLAGDLTDTQYF.

The rearrangement joins TRBV6-1 to TRBJ2-2. This CDR3 has 15 residues. Germline V gene data show CDR1 as MNHNS and CDR2 as SASEGT. The chain's CDR3 is CASSQTTTNTGELFF.

V gene TRBV5-1 combines with J gene TRBJ1-1. The CDR3 sequence is 16 residues long. Germline CDR1 and CDR2: SGHRS and YFSETQ. This chain's CDR3 is CASSSGHPNLNTEAFF.

The chain uses TRBV6-5 and TRBJ2-2; absent DNA, TCRdb's TRBD2 call cannot be checked. Germline V gene lookup returns CDR1 MNHEY and CDR2 SVGAGI. This CDR3 region has 14 residues. CDR3 region: CASSSPLGTGELFF.

The rearrangement links TRBV7-2 to TRBJ2-5; without DNA, the TCRdb call of TRBD2 cannot be checked. CDR3 length: 15 amino acids. Germline V gene sequence: CDR1 SGHTA, CDR2 FQGNSA. The CDR3 region is CASSSSGLAGETQYF.